Given below is one T cell receptor beta chain in context. The assay was immunoSEQ multiplex PCR, and TCRdb's table has in-frame clones only and misses some. The sample contains some 80,000 clones, just over 95% of which appear only once. The data were taken from a study of technical replicates of blood from a few donors. Germline V CDR1 and CDR2: SGHRS, YFSETQ. CDR3 length: 14 amino acids. The V and J ends lost 0 bases and 5 bases, in that order; junction bases with no gene match: 1. Sequencing was done on a sample of T cells isolated from PBMCs. V usage is TRBV5-1 and J usage is TRBJ2-2; 7 positions agree with TRBD1. The receptor comes from a human donor in good health. CDR3 in amino acids: CASSLGQGTGELFF. The CDR3 DNA reads as TGCGCCAGCAGCTTGGGACAGGGAACCGGGGAGCTGTTTTTT.